The T cell receptor beta chain described here comes from a study of coeliac disease. Study-wide results and limits: Lower clonality than controls marked TRB and TRG repertoires from active celiac intraepithelial and lamina propria samples.

For this clone: Its antigen is undetermined.

Assay: immunoSEQ multiplex PCR; the TCRdb copy retains only in-frame clones and omits some. The sample has just over 4,000 clones; around three fifths are singletons. The CDR3 has 16 amino acids. The germline gives CDR1 SGHRS, CDR2 YFSETQ. V gave up 3 bases and J gave up 5 bases; unmatched junction bases: 6. The source of this sequence is a woman between 25 and 40 years old without celiac disease. Sequenced sample: lymphocytes from the gut lamina propria. The rearrangement joins TRBV5-1 to TRBJ2-5, with TRBD2 matching 14 bases. This CDR3 reads CASSYGTSGGGETQYF. The CDR3 nucleotides are TGCGCCAGCAGCTACGGGACTAGCGGGGGAGGGGAGACCCAGTACTTC. Full variable domain (outside the CDR3, taken from reference TRBV5-1 and TRBJ2-5): KAGVTQTPRYLIKTRGQQVTLSCSPISGHRSVSWYQQTPGQGLQFLFEYFSETQRNKGNFPGRFSGRQFSNSRSEMNVSTLELGDSALYLCASSYGTSGGGETQYFGPGTRLLVL.